Presented here are 23 T cell receptor beta chains from one specimen sequenced in a study of shared clonotypes between healthy human individuals. The repertoire was sequenced with immunoSEQ multiplex PCR; TCRdb's copy has only in-frame clones and lacks some. The sample has millions of clones, 85% to 95% seen once. The sequencing input was naive CD4+ T cells sorted from blood. The sample's subset: CD45RA+ positively selected. The receptors originated from a man aged 18 to 29 in good health.

The J gene is TRBJ2-3, the V gene TRBV7-9; D tentatively reads TRBD1 or TRBD2 (6 bases each). The length of the CDR3 is 19 residues. Germline CDR1 reads SEHNR; CDR2 reads FQNEAQ (reference sequence). Trimming took off 0 bases at V and 3 bases at J, with 22 bases between the two ends. The CDR3 sequence is CASSLARGGGGLVTDTQYF. DNA for the CDR3: TGTGCCAGCAGCTTAGCAAGAGGAGGAGGGGGTTTGGTGACAGATACGCAGTATTTT.

This chain links TRBV5-1 with TRBJ2-1; D not certain. Deletions cut 6 bases from V and 0 bases from J, with 10 bases between. This CDR3 is 14 amino acids long. Germline V gene sequence: CDR1 SGHRS, CDR2 YFSETQ. This CDR3 reads CASKDVYSYNEQFF. The CDR3, as DNA: TGCGCCAGCAAAGACGTTTACTCCTACAATGAGCAGTTCTTC.

The V gene is TRBV10-1, the J gene TRBJ1-1; D unresolved. Germline CDR1 WNHNN, CDR2 SYGVQD (reference sequence). The CDR3 covers 13 residues. Between the trimmed V and J ends, which lost 0 bases and 6 bases, there was a span of 8 bases. CDR3 protein: CASSESGIPEAFF. CDR3 nucleotide sequence: TGCGCCAGCAGTGAGTCAGGGATCCCTGAAGCTTTCTTT.

This chain links TRBV18 with TRBJ1-1, with D maybe TRBD1 (6 bases). V was pared by 1 base and J by 1 base, with 10 bases between. The CDR3 has 15 amino acids. Germline assignment: CDR1 KGHSH and CDR2 LQKENI. The CDR3 is CASSPLPGENTEAFF. CDR3 DNA: TGTGCCAGCTCACCACTACCAGGGGAGAACACTGAAGCTTTCTTT. Drawing the rest from reference TRBV18 and TRBJ1-1, the complete variable domain is NAGVMQNPRHLVRRRGQEARLRCSPMKGHSHVYWYRQLPEEGLKFMVYLQKENIIDESGMPKERFSAEFPKEGPSILRIQQVVRGDSAAYFCASSPLPGENTEAFFGQGTRLTVV.

In this sample, this clone turned up once. A clone one base away is much larger, so this may be a read error. The chain joins TRBV27 to TRBJ2-7; D might be TRBD1 (6 bases). The CDR3 is 15 residues long. Germline V lookup: CDR1 MNHEY, CDR2 SMNVEV (reference sequence). The CDR3 loop is CANSETGWTSYEQYF. The CDR3 DNA is TGTGCCAACAGTGAAACAGGGTGGACTTCCTACGAGCAGTACTTC.

The chain combines TRBV7-9 with TRBJ1-2; D is uncertain. V was shortened by 5 bases and J by 4 bases, with 14 bases between the two germline ends. Per the germline V gene, CDR1 is SEHNR and CDR2 is FQNEAQ (reference sequence). The length of the CDR3 is 14 residues. This chain's CDR3 is CASSPSSRSYGYTF. In DNA form, the CDR3 reads TGTGCCAGCAGCCCCAGCTCCCGGTCCTATGGCTACACCTTC.

This chain joins TRBV19 and TRBJ2-3; perhaps D is TRBD1 or TRBD2 (5 bases each). The V gene lost 5 bases and the J gene lost 2 bases, with 11 bases spanning the gap. Germline V gene lookup returns CDR1 LNHDA and CDR2 SQIVND (reference sequence). CDR3 size: 14 residues. CDR3 nucleotides: TGTGCCAGTAGTTCCGGGGCTTACACAGATACGCAGTATTTT. Amino acid sequence: CASSSGAYTDTQYF.

The V gene is TRBV6-4, the J gene TRBJ2-6, with 9 bases aligning to TRBD1. This CDR3 has 17 amino acids. Germline V CDR1 and CDR2: MRHNA, SNTAGT. Trimming at V came to 6 bases and at J to 1 base, leaving 7 bases not matched to a gene. CDR3 bases: TGTGCCAGCAGGTCGGGACAGGGCATTTCTGGGGCCAACGTCCTGACTTTC. Amino acid sequence: CASRSGQGISGANVLTF.

This clone appeared once. This sequence joins TRBV10-2 and TRBJ2-7; 7 bases agree with TRBD2. CDR3 length: 15 residues. CDR1 is WSHSY and CDR2 is SAAADI in the germline V gene. Trimming took 0 bases from V and 4 from J; bases not matched to a gene: 6. The CDR3 reads CASSESAGVMYEQYF. Here the CDR3 DNA reads TGCGCCAGCAGTGAGTCGGCGGGAGTAATGTACGAGCAGTACTTC.

This chain uses TRBV5-1 with TRBJ1-4, with 7 bases matching TRBD1. The germline V gene has CDR1 SGHRS and CDR2 YFSETQ. The CDR3 is 15 amino acids. J was trimmed by 3 bases and V by 2 bases; bases with no gene match: 4. The CDR3 coding sequence is TGCGCCAGCAGCTTAGTGGGACAGTCTAATGAAAAACTGTTTTTT. This codes for CASSLVGQSNEKLFF.

Comments on this clone: One junction end disagrees with the germline gene, perhaps due to a read error. The chain has TRBV7-7 and TRBJ1-5; TRBD1 matches at 8 bases. CDR3 length: 20 amino acids. Germline values: CDR1 SSHAT, CDR2 FNYEAQ (reference sequence). The CDR3 loop is CASSLGGQGRVGSGNQPQHF. The CDR3 DNA sequence: TGTGCTAGCAGCTTAGGAGGACAGGGCCGAGTCGGGTCCGGCAATCAGCCCCAGCATTTT.

The chain couples TRBV21-1 to TRBJ2-5; TRBD1 is taken as the D call from the table, unchecked against the DNA. The J call may be mistaken, given a closer DNA end match to TRBJ2-7. TRBV21-1 is assigned pseudogene status. CDR3 length: 17 residues. CDR3 in DNA: TGTGCCAGCATGAGGGGGCTCTACAGGGCCATTTCCTACGAGCAGTACTTC. It encodes CASMRGLYRAISYEQYF.

The sample holds one count of this clone. This rearrangement joins TRBV5-6 to TRBJ2-7; 9 positions agree with TRBD1. With V trimmed by 4 bases and J by 6 bases, 8 bases remained unmatched. The germline CDR1 and CDR2 sequences are SGHDT and YYEEEE. The CDR3 length is 14 residues. The CDR3 protein is CASSRTGQGGEQYF. The CDR3 region has the DNA TGTGCCAGCAGCCGAACGGGACAGGGAGGCGAGCAGTACTTC.

The chain recombines TRBV30 with TRBJ1-1, with D maybe TRBD1 (5 bases). From germline, CDR1 is GTSNPN and CDR2 SVGIG (reference sequence). The V gene lost 0 bases and the J gene lost 6 bases, with 14 bases spanning the gap. The CDR3 runs 14 residues. The CDR3 DNA sequence: TGTGCCTGGAGTGTTGTGCAGGGTGTCGCTGAAGCTTTCTTT. It translates to CAWSVVQGVAEAFF. The variable domain in full, completed from reference TRBV30 and TRBJ1-1, reads SQTIHQWPATLVQPVGSPLSLECTVEGTSNPNLYWYRQAAGRGLQLLFYSVGIGQISSEVPQNLSASRPQDRQFILSSKKLLLSDSGFYLCAWSVVQGVAEAFFGQGTRLTVV.

V gene TRBV5-1 combines with J gene TRBJ2-5; tentative D call: TRBD2 (6 bases). V was cut by 1 base and J by 3 bases, with 13 bases left in between. Germline CDR1 SGHRS, CDR2 YFSETQ. The CDR3 sequence is 15 residues long. This CDR3 is CASSLLSGGEETQYF. The CDR3 region has the DNA TGCGCCAGCAGCTTGTTGTCCGGGGGTGAAGAGACCCAGTACTTC.

The chain is built from TRBV27 and TRBJ1-5, with D hard to call. The V gene lost 7 bases and the J gene lost 5 bases, with 21 bases spanning the gap. The CDR3 has 16 residues. Germline V gene sequence: CDR1 MNHEY, CDR2 SMNVEV (reference sequence). CDR3 DNA sequence: TGTGCCAGCACCCGCTTCCCAGGTGGGAGAGATCAGCCCCAGCATTTT. Protein: CASTRFPGGRDQPQHF.

This chain links TRBV28 with TRBJ2-7; 11 bases line up with TRBD1. The V gene end was trimmed by 3 bases and the J gene end by 7 bases; junction bases not matched to a gene: 14. CDR1 is MDHEN and CDR2 is SYDVKM in the germline V gene. The CDR3 sequence is 17 residues long. CDR3 residues: CASSLLTGTGGLGEQYF. For the CDR3, the DNA is TGTGCCAGCAGTTTGTTAACCGGGACAGGGGGACTGGGGGAGCAGTACTTC.

The chain joins TRBV28 to TRBJ2-3, with D possibly being TRBD1 or TRBD2 (5 bases each). Trimming stripped 10 bases from V and 1 base from J, with 18 bases between. The V gene's germline CDR1 is MDHEN and CDR2 SYDVKM. The CDR3 loop spans 15 amino acids. The CDR3 loop is CAISRGSLGTDTQYF. The CDR3 coding sequence is TGTGCCATCTCCCGGGGCTCTTTGGGCACAGATACGCAGTATTTT.

The rearrangement links TRBV25-1 to TRBJ2-5; no reliable D call. V was pared by 1 base and J by 2 bases, with 8 bases between. The CDR3 length is 14 residues. Germline V CDR1 and CDR2: MGHDK, SYGVNS. CDR3 coding DNA: TGTGCCAGCAGTGAATCGGGCTTTCAAGAGACCCAGTACTTC. Residues: CASSESGFQETQYF. The full variable domain, rest sourced from reference TRBV25-1 and TRBJ2-5, is EADIYQTPRYLVIGTGKKITLECSQTMGHDKMYWYQQDPGMELHLIHYSYGVNSTEKGDLSSESTVSRIRTEHFPLTLESARPSHTSQYLCASSESGFQETQYFGPGTRLLVL.

The CDR3 reads CASSERGQGNSRLFF. The CDR3 DNA is TGTGCCAGCAGTGAACGAGGACAGGGGAATAGTAGACTGTTTTTT. This chain joins TRBV6-1 and TRBJ1-4; 9 positions agree with TRBD1. V lost 2 bases and J lost 13; bases outside the gene matches: 11. The CDR3 extends over 15 amino acids. Germline assignment: CDR1 MNHNS and CDR2 SASEGT.

The chain combines TRBV19 with TRBJ2-5; either TRBD1 or TRBD2 may supply D (5 bases each). The CDR3 contains 14 residues. V was shortened by 3 bases and J by 3 bases, with 11 bases between the two germline ends. Germline V gene data show CDR1 as LNHDA and CDR2 as SQIVND (reference sequence). This CDR3 reads CASSIRDGEETQYF. CDR3 DNA: TGTGCCAGTAGTATTAGGGACGGAGAAGAGACCCAGTACTTC. The full variable domain, completed using reference TRBV19 and TRBJ2-5, is DGGITQSPKYLFRKEGQNVTLSCEQNLNHDAMYWYRQDPGQGLRLIYYSQIVNDFQKGDIAEGYSVSREKKESFPLTVTSAQKNPTAFYLCASSIRDGEETQYFGPGTRLLVL.

The rearrangement links TRBV4-1 to TRBJ1-1; D is ambiguous. The CDR3 runs to 14 residues. Looked up from germline, CDR1 is MGHRA and CDR2 is YSYEKL. The V gene lost 0 bases and the J gene lost 4 bases, with 9 bases spanning the gap. This chain's CDR3 is CASSQEYGSTEAFF. CDR3 nucleotide sequence: TGCGCCAGCAGCCAAGAATACGGGTCCACTGAAGCTTTCTTT.

The rearrangement joins TRBV18 to TRBJ1-2, with D possibly matching TRBD1 (6 bases). CDR3 length equals 13 residues. Germline V lookup: CDR1 KGHSH, CDR2 LQKENI. V was cut by 3 bases and J by 8 bases, with 13 bases left in between. The CDR3 nucleotides are TGTGCCAGCTCACCTCGGACAGTTGACGGCTACACCTTC. Protein: CASSPRTVDGYTF.